The next 11 T cell receptor beta chains were all read from a single sample in a study of Graves' ophthalmopathy and Graves' hyperthyroidism (dated 2018 in TCRdb). Instrument on record: Illumina HiSeq 2000. For repertoire sequencing, TCR beta CDR3 regions were amplified from RNA transcripts. The first round of RT-PCR was done with HTBI primers and the Qiagen OneStep RT-PCR kit, and was followed by a second round of multiplex PCR, then size selection and purification. The raw public data were reprocessed by TCRdb itself: fastp quality trimming at Q25, MiXCR clonotype calling, in-frame beta chains only. Rows are unified per CDR3 protein, each entry keeping the most common DNA and genes. This sample gives around 670,000 distinct CDR3 sequences in total; 35% to 50% of them show up just once. The top ten constitute about 40% of the sample. The sample consisted of peripheral blood. The receptors shown here come from an adult man with Graves' ophthalmopathy.

The chain recombines TRBV7-9 with TRBJ1-6, with TRBD1 matching 8 bases. The germline gives CDR1 SEHNR, CDR2 FQNEAQ (reference sequence). CDR3 length: 17 residues. The trim removed 6 bases at V and 3 bases at J, leaving 10 bases unmatched. The DNA for the CDR3 is TGTGCCAGCAGTTACACTAGGGACAGGCACTATAATTCACCCCTCCACTTT. Encoded protein: CASSYTRDRHYNSPLHF.

A remark on this clonotype: A much larger clone lies one base from this, so it may be a read error. This CDR3 is missing its conserved last phenylalanine or tryptophan, likely due to a read error. The chain joins TRBV11-2 to TRBJ2-5; no clear D. Germline loops: CDR1 SGHAT, CDR2 FQNNGV. CDR3 size: 15 residues. Trimming pared 0 bases from V and 7 bases from J, leaving 15 bases between. The CDR3 reads CASSLEAVGKWTQYC. DNA of the CDR3: TGTGCCAGCAGCTTAGAGGCAGTGGGGAAGTGGACCCAGTACTGC.

V gene TRBV6-6 combines with J gene TRBJ1-1; 11 positions match TRBD1. CDR1 MNHNY and CDR2 SVGAGI come from the germline V gene (reference sequence). V trimming: 5 bases; J trimming: 6 bases; junction bases outside the gene matches: 2. The CDR3 is 13 residues long. CDR3: CASSGGQGAEAFF. CDR3 coding DNA: TGTGCCAGCAGTGGGGGACAGGGGGCTGAAGCTTTCTTT.

The table lists this clonotype with many counts. The chain carries TRBV29-1 and TRBJ2-7; D possibly uses TRBD1 or TRBD2 (5 bases each). This CDR3 has 11 residues. V dropped 3 bases and J dropped 4 bases, with 7 bases sitting between them. CDR1 SQVTM and CDR2 ANQGSEA come from the germline V gene. CDR3 sequence reads: CSVDEGYEQYF. The CDR3 region has the DNA TGCAGCGTTGATGAGGGGTACGAGCAGTACTTC.

J is TRBJ2-5 and V is TRBV7-2; D possibly corresponds to TRBD2 (6 bases). From germline, CDR1 is SGHTA and CDR2 FQGNSA. V was trimmed by 5 bases and J by 9 bases, leaving 16 bases between them. This CDR3 region has 13 residues. The DNA of the CDR3 is TGTGCCAGCAGCCCCGAGATCTGGGAGGCCCAGTACTTC. As protein: CASSPEIWEAQYF. The full variable domain, completed using reference TRBV7-2 and TRBJ2-5, is GAGVSQSPSNKVTEKGKDVELRCDPISGHTALYWYRQSLGQGLEFLIYFQGNSAPDKSGLPSDRFSAERTGGSVSTLTIQRTQQEDSAVYLCASSPEIWEAQYFGPGTRLLVL.

V and J are TRBV7-3 and TRBJ2-7, with TRBD2 as a possible D gene (6 bases). Trimming removed 0 bases from V and 6 bases from J, with 24 bases in between. Germline CDR1 reads SGHTA; CDR2 reads FQGTGA. The CDR3 is made up of 18 amino acids. CDR3 loop: CASSLTSTSGLLMGEQYF. The CDR3 DNA reads TGTGCCAGCAGCTTAACTTCCACCAGCGGACTACTGATGGGCGAGCAGTACTTC.

This clonotype was recorded only once. This chain joins TRBV28 and TRBJ1-1; tentative D call: TRBD1 (5 bases). Trimming left V 6 bases short and J 5 bases short, with 13 bases between. The CDR3 is made up of 13 amino acids. From germline, CDR1 is MDHEN and CDR2 SYDVKM. CDR3 in amino acids: CASRATEVTEAFF. The CDR3 nucleotides are TGTGCCAGCAGGGCGACAGAGGTTACTGAAGCTTTCTTT.

This clonotype has only a few counts. The chain recombines TRBV25-1 with TRBJ2-2; the D is unclear. Germline CDR1 is MGHDK and CDR2 is SYGVNS. V dropped 5 bases and J dropped 2 bases, with 9 bases sitting between them. There are 14 residues in the CDR3. CDR3 sequence reads: CASSLFGNTGELFF. In DNA, the CDR3 is TGTGCCAGCAGTTTATTCGGTAACACCGGGGAGCTGTTTTTT.

Details on this clonotype: A read error may account for a junction end that differs from germline. The rearrangement joins TRBV29-1 to TRBJ1-2; D is uncertain. This CDR3 has 15 amino acids. Germline CDR1 SQVTM, CDR2 ANQGSEA. CDR3 residues: CASSTAGPQTYGYTF. CDR3 nucleotides: TGTGCCAGTAGTACTGCGGGCCCTCAGACCTATGGCTACACCTTC.

The chain joins TRBV7-9 to TRBJ1-2; D is unresolved. Germline-derived CDR1 and CDR2 are SEHNR and FQNEAQ (reference sequence). The germline V and J ends were trimmed by 5 bases and 4 bases, with 17 bases remaining between them. The CDR3 runs to 15 residues. The CDR3 region has the DNA TGTGCCAGCAGCCCGGGAGGGAGGGCGCGCTATGGCTACACCTTC. Residues: CASSPGGRARYGYTF.

The gene calls are TRBV7-2 and TRBJ1-1; TRBD1 matches at 9 bases. CDR3 length: 14 amino acids. With 3 bases clipped from V and 11 bases from J, the junction kept 10 bases outside the gene matches. Germline V gene sequence: CDR1 SGHTA, CDR2 FQGNSA. CDR3 residues: CASSLQGQGLRAFF. Written as DNA, the CDR3 is TGTGCCAGCAGCTTGCAAGGACAGGGGTTGAGGGCTTTCTTT.